This T cell receptor beta chain came from a study of beta chain features in type 1 diabetes. Findings and caveats of the study: Among all four CD4+ subsets, Type 1 diabetes patients had TCRB CDR3s that were moderately but significantly shorter. Shorter templates might be favored by PCR, and equally so in patients and in controls. In type 1 diabetes patients, VDJ junctions had fewer insertions; deletions at these junctions were more frequent.

A remark on this clone: The antigen is unknown.

The CDR3 extends over 15 amino acids. Trimming at V came to 4 bases and at J to 0 bases, leaving 3 bases not matched to a gene. CDR1 and CDR2 from the germline V gene are LGHNA and YNFKEQ. Every isolated RNA sample was fully reverse transcribed, so sequencing captured expressed TCRB transcripts. Several million reads on average were seen across naive, central memory and regulatory T cell samples. Measured with immunoSEQ multiplex PCR; TCRdb has only the in-frame clones, and not every one. The sample carries about 5,700 clones, roughly 79% recorded once. Material for sequencing was Tregs from blood. The source of this sequence is a man younger than 35 in good health. The chain joins TRBV4-2 to TRBJ1-5, with 7 positions matching TRBD1. The CDR3 region is CASSPGQLSNQPQHF. CDR3 sequence (DNA): TGTGCCAGCAGCCCGGGACAGCTTAGCAATCAGCCCCAGCATTTT.